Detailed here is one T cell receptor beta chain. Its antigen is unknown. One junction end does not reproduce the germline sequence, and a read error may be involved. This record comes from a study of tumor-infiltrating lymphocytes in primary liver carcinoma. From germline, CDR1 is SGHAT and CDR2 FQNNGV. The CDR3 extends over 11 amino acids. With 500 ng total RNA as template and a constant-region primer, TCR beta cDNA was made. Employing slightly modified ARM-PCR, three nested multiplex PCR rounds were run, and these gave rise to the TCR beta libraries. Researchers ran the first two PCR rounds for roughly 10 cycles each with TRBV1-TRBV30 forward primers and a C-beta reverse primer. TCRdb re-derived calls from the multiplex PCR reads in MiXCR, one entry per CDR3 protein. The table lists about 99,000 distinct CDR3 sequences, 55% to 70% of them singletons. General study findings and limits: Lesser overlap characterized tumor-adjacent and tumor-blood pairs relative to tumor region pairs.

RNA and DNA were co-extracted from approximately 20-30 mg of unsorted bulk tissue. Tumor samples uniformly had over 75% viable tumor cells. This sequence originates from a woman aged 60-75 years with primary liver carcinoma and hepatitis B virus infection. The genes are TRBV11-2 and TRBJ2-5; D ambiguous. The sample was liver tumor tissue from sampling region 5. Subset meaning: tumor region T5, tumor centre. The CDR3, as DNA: TGTGCCAACAGCCCGCAAGAGACCCAATACTTC. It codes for CANSPQETQYF.